This T cell receptor beta chain was captured by sequencing in a study of blood T cell repertoires in COVID-19. This clone came up a few times. Trimming cost V 0 bases and J 2 bases, with 26 bases left between them. The CDR3 runs 20 residues. CDR1 is SGDLS and CDR2 is YYNGEE in the germline V gene. Profiled with immunoSEQ multiplex PCR; TCRdb holds only in-frame clones, not every one. Of roughly 37,000 clones in the sample, roughly 78% were seen once. Sequencing was performed on peripheral blood. The rearrangement uses TRBV9 and TRBJ1-1; perhaps TRBD1 as D (5 bases). The receptor was isolated from a man aged 60-69 years with acute or convalescent COVID-19. This chain's CDR3 is CASSVETVSPSFTGNTEAFF. The CDR3 nucleotides are TGTGCCAGCAGCGTAGAAACGGTATCCCCATCTTTCACAGGCAACACTGAAGCTTTCTTT.